This is a list of T cell receptor beta chains from one sample in a study of shared clonotypes between healthy human individuals. Assay: immunoSEQ multiplex PCR; the TCRdb copy retains only in-frame clones and omits some. The sample consists of over 1.4 million clones, roughly 95% of them appearing once. Material for sequencing was naive CD4+ T cells sorted from blood. These receptors were taken from a man aged 25-40 years in good health. CDR3s include the opening cysteine and the closing phenylalanine or tryptophan. The D gene is left open where the match is weak. The listing skips clone size in some rows; elsewhere it reads once, few, many or a size class.

TRBJ2-3,once,.,TRBV19,TGTGCCAGTAGTATCCCGAAAGGCGGGGGCACAGATACGCAGTATTTT,CASSIPKGGGTDTQYF
TRBJ2-1,.,TRBD2,TRBV13,TGTGCCACCGGGGGGAGCTCCTACAATGAGCAGTTCTTC,CATGGSSYNEQFF
TRBJ2-7,.,.,TRBV6-5,TGTGCCAGCAGTGGTACAGGGACCTACGAGCAGTACTTC,CASSGTGTYEQYF
TRBJ2-3,.,.,TRBV9,TGTGCCAGCAGCGACAAACAGGGTACTACAGATACGCAGTATTTT,CASSDKQGTTDTQYF
TRBJ2-7,.,.,TRBV7-9,TGTGCCAGCAGCTTAGCGGGGCTCCAAGGGAACGAGCAGTACTTC,CASSLAGLQGNEQYF
TRBJ1-3,.,TRBD1,TRBV7-9,TGTGCCAGCAGCCCCCCCGGGACAGCTGGAAACACCATATATTTT,CASSPPGTAGNTIYF
TRBJ1-5,.,TRBD1,TRBV29-1,TGCAGCGTTCGGGACAGACTAGATCAGCCCCAGCATTTT,CSVRDRLDQPQHF
TRBJ2-7,.,TRBD1,TRBV5-1,TGCGCCAGCAGCCCCGGGACAGGGTGGGAGCACGAGCAGTACTTC,CASSPGTGWEHEQYF
TRBJ1-2,.,.,TRBV2,TGTGCCAGCCCCGGGGACTATGGCTACACCTTC,CASPGDYGYTF
TRBJ2-7,.,.,TRBV12-5,TGTGCTAGTGGTAGGGGCGTCGACCCCTACGAGCAGTACTTC,CASGRGVDPYEQYF
TRBJ2-5,.,.,TRBV19,TGTGCCAGTAGCACCCGCATCGCCCTAGGGACCCAGTACTTC,CASSTRIALGTQYF
TRBJ2-3,.,TRBD2,TRBV9,TGTGCCAGCAGCGTAGGATTGGGACTAGCGGCACACACGCAGTATTTT,CASSVGLGLAAHTQYF
TRBJ2-3,once,.,TRBV7-9,TGTGCCAGCTCTAACAAAGGCGGCGGCACAGATACGCAGTATTTT,CASSNKGGGTDTQYF
TRBJ2-1,.,.,TRBV18,TGTGCCAGCTCAATTTCCGGGATTCAACCCAATGAGCAGTTCTTC,CASSISGIQPNEQFF
TRBJ2-7,.,.,TRBV18,TGTGCCAGCCGTGATGGACAGCTGTCCTACGAGCAGTACTTC,CASRDGQLSYEQYF
TRBJ2-2,.,.,TRBV29-1,TGCAGCGTGGGCCTAGGGACCGGGGAGCTGTTTTTT,CSVGLGTGELFF
TRBJ1-1,once,.,TRBV28,TGTGCCAGCAGTTTATTTGGGGGTGTGAACACTGAAGCTTTCTTT,CASSLFGGVNTEAFF
TRBJ1-2,.,.,TRBV5-5,TGTGCCAGCAGCTTGGATGGACAGACCTCTCTTCGGGGCTACACCTTC,CASSLDGQTSLRGYTF